This TCR beta chain was sequenced in a study of T cells in Graves' hyperthyroidism and ophthalmopathy. Researchers barred patients who had uncontrolled infection, other autoimmune disease, pregnancy or lactation. TCR beta CDR3 regions were amplified from RNA. HTBI primers drove first-round RT-PCR of the TCR CDR3. TCRdb ran MiXCR on the multiplex PCR reads and lists one entry per CDR3 protein. The sample has hundreds of thousands of distinct CDR3 sequences, approximately 18% seen once. There are 16 residues in the CDR3. Germline-derived CDR1 and CDR2 are ENHRY and SYGVKD. V lost 10 bases and J 0 bases, leaving 21 bases between the germline ends.

The chain uses TRBV10-3 and TRBJ1-1; weak D call: TRBD1 (6 bases). Sequencing was performed on blood. The TCR originated in a woman aged 45-60 years with Graves' hyperthyroidism that later progressed to Graves' ophthalmopathy. CDR3 sequence: CATAGHKRDVNTEAFF. As DNA, the CDR3 is TGTGCCACGGCGGGACACAAAAGGGATGTGAACACTGAAGCTTTCTTT.